A selection of T cell receptor beta chains follows, all from one sample in a study of T cell responses to AZD1222 COVID-19 vaccine. The data were produced by immunoSEQ multiplex PCR, yet TCRdb's version contains in-frame clones alone and is incomplete. The top ten clones hold about 12% of a sample with 90,000 to 95,000 clones, roughly 90% of them seen once. Sample: peripheral blood, taken 28 days after the second AZD1222 dose. These TCRs come from an adult who received the AZD1222 COVID-19 vaccine. The CDR3 runs from the conserved cysteine through the conserved F or W. Each record gives: clone size, V gene, D gene, J gene, CDR3 DNA, CDR3 protein. The D gene is left open where the match is weak. Clone size is given for some rows only: seen once, a few or many times, or a class if the clone is expanded.

>NA|TRBV5-4|NA|TRBJ2-3
TGTGCCAGCAGTTCGGAGGTAGCGAGGACAGATACGCAGTATTTT
CASSSEVARTDTQYF
>NA|TRBV28|NA|TRBJ1-5
TGTGCCAGCAGTTTATATCCCCCCCCAAATAGCAATCAGCCCCAGCATTTT
CASSLYPPPNSNQPQHF
>NA|TRBV6-5|NA|TRBJ1-1
TGTGCCAGCAGAATAGGAGAGAACACTGAAGCTTTCTTT
CASRIGENTEAFF
>NA|TRBV7-3|NA|TRBJ2-5
TGTGCCAGCAGCTCGACCGCACGGAGGGAGACCCAGTACTTC
CASSSTARRETQYF
>NA|TRBV3-1/TRBV3-2|NA|TRBJ1-6
TGTGCCAGCAGCCAAATAAGTCAACAGGGAAATTCACCCCTCCACTTT
CASSQISQQGNSPLHF
>few|TRBV29-1|NA|TRBJ1-6
TGCAGCGTTGAAGAAGGTCGCGGTTCACCCCTCCACTTT
CSVEEGRGSPLHF
>NA|TRBV5-4|NA|TRBJ2-7
TGTGCCAGCAGCTCGGACTGGACTGGCGAGCAGTACTTC
CASSSDWTGEQYF
>few|TRBV5-4|NA|TRBJ1-2
TGTGCCAGCAGCCGAAGAAGTGCCGGGTCTCTTGGCTACACCTTC
CASSRRSAGSLGYTF
>once|TRBV4-1|NA|TRBJ1-6
TGCGCCAGCAGCCAAGAGGCCACCAGCTCCTATAATTCACCCCTCCACTTT
CASSQEATSSYNSPLHF
>NA|TRBV2|NA|TRBJ1-5
TGTGCCAGCAGCCCGCCCTCCGGACAGCCGAGCAATCAGCCCCAGCATTTT
CASSPPSGQPSNQPQHF
>NA|TRBV18|TRBD1|TRBJ1-2
TGTGCCAGCTCACCGGGACAGGCTAACTATGGCTACACCTTC
CASSPGQANYGYTF
>NA|TRBV4-1|NA|TRBJ1-3
TGCGCCAGCAGCTCCCCCGGCCTCTCTGGAAACACCATATATTTT
CASSSPGLSGNTIYF
>NA|TRBV6-6|TRBD1|TRBJ1-2
TGTGCCAGCAGTACCGAGGACAGGGCCTACTATGGCTACACCTTC
CASSTEDRAYYGYTF
>NA|TRBV5-1|NA|TRBJ1-1
TGCGCCAGCAGCGATCTAGCCATGAACACTGAAGCTTTCTTT
CASSDLAMNTEAFF
>NA|TRBV18|NA|TRBJ1-6
TGTGCCAGCTCACTAACGGGGTATAATTCACCCCTCCACTTT
CASSLTGYNSPLHF
>NA|TRBV18|NA|TRBJ2-1
TGTGCCAGCTCACCCCCCGTGGGAATCCACAATGAGCAGTTCTTC
CASSPPVGIHNEQFF
>NA|TRBV9|NA|TRBJ1-6
TGTGCCAGCAGCTCCCTAGGTGGGACGGATATTACTTCACCCCTCCACTTT
CASSSLGGTDITSPLHF
>NA|TRBV30|NA|TRBJ1-5
TGTGCCTGGAGCCGCGGGAATAGCAATCAGCCCCAGCATTTT
CAWSRGNSNQPQHF
>NA|TRBV6-2/TRBV6-3|NA|TRBJ1-2
TGTGCCAGCAGCCGCCCGGGGCAGGAAGACTACACCTTC
CASSRPGQEDYTF
>NA|TRBV6-5|TRBD1|TRBJ2-7
TGTGCCAGCAGTTACGGGACAGGGAACTCCTACGAGCAGTACTTC
CASSYGTGNSYEQYF
>few|TRBV7-3|NA|TRBJ1-6
TGTGCCAGCAGCTTCAGGGAACATTCACCCCTCCACTTT
CASSFREHSPLHF
>NA|TRBV4-3|NA|TRBJ1-5
TGCGCCAGCAGCCAGACAGTTCGGCAGCCCCAGCATTTT
CASSQTVRQPQHF
>NA|TRBV2|TRBD1|TRBJ1-5
TGTGCCAGCAGTTCGGGGACAGGAGATTTGGGAATTCAGCCCCAGCATTTT
CASSSGTGDLGIQPQHF
>NA|TRBV6-5|NA|TRBJ1-1
TGTGCCAGCAGTTACAGGGGTATGAACACTGAAGCTTTCTTT
CASSYRGMNTEAFF
>once|TRBV18|NA|TRBJ1-5
TGTGCCAGCTCACCAACCGAGGGCAATCAGCCCCAGCATTTT
CASSPTEGNQPQHF
>NA|TRBV5-1|TRBD1|TRBJ2-5
TGCGCCAGCAGCTTGCAGGCGACAGGGAAGGAAGAGACCCAGTACTTC
CASSLQATGKEETQYF
>NA|TRBV28|NA|TRBJ1-2
TGTGCCAGCAGTTTTAGCGGACAGAGGATTAGTAATGGCTACACCTTC
CASSFSGQRISNGYTF
>NA|TRBV7-3|TRBD2|TRBJ2-1
TGTGCCAGCAGCTTAGGCCGGACTAGCGGTTACAATGAGCAGTTCTTC
CASSLGRTSGYNEQFF
>NA|TRBV6-6|NA|TRBJ1-6
TGTGCCAGCAGCTTCGAGCAGGGGAATTCACCCCTCCACTTT
CASSFEQGNSPLHF
>NA|TRBV12-3/TRBV12-4|NA|TRBJ1-3
TGTGCCCGCCCCTCCGAGTCTGGAAACACCATATATTTT
CARPSESGNTIYF
>NA|TRBV5-4|NA|TRBJ1-1
TGTGCCAGCAGCCCGGGGGTTAACACTGAAGCTTTCTTT
CASSPGVNTEAFF
>NA|TRBV6-5|NA|TRBJ2-5
TGTGCCAGCAGTCGGCAAGAGACCCAGTACTTC
CASSRQETQYF
>NA|TRBV18|TRBD2|TRBJ2-1
TGTGCCAGCTCACCCCTAGCGGGGGGATCCCTCTCCTACAATGAGCAGTTCTTC
CASSPLAGGSLSYNEQFF
>NA|TRBV19|NA|TRBJ2-5
TGTGCCAGTAGTAGCCAGGACCGATACCAAGAGACCCAGTACTTC
CASSSQDRYQETQYF
>NA|TRBV27|TRBD1|TRBJ2-1
TGTGCCAGCAGTACGCGACAGGGACCAATACTCAATGAGCAGTTCTTC
CASSTRQGPILNEQFF
>NA|TRBV11-2|TRBD1|TRBJ1-1
TGTGCCAGCAGCTTTCAGGGGGCGGACACTGAAGCTTTCTTT
CASSFQGADTEAFF
>NA|TRBV20-1|NA|TRBJ2-5
TGCAGTGCTAGTAAGGGGCTAGTGGGGTTGGAGACCCAGTACTTC
CSASKGLVGLETQYF
>NA|TRBV11-2|TRBD2|TRBJ2-3
TGTGCCAGCAGTTTGCGGTGGCGGGAGAATAGCACAGATACGCAGTATTTT
CASSLRWRENSTDTQYF
>NA|TRBV27|TRBD2|TRBJ2-1
TGTGCCAGCAGGAGGACTAGCGGGAGGGTCCTCGGCGACGATGAGCAGTTCTTC
CASRRTSGRVLGDDEQFF
>NA|TRBV6-4|TRBD1|TRBJ2-7
TGTGCCAGCAGTGAAACCGGGACAGGGGGCTTGCACGAGCAGTACTTC
CASSETGTGGLHEQYF
>NA|TRBV4-2|NA|TRBJ1-4
TGTGCCAGCAGCCAAGAGAATCCGGGAGAAAAACTGTTTTTT
CASSQENPGEKLFF
>NA|TRBV11-2|TRBD1|TRBJ1-6
TGTGCCAGCAGCTTATGGAGCGGGTTACAGGGGCAGAATTCACCCCTCCACTTT
CASSLWSGLQGQNSPLHF
>NA|TRBV7-2|NA|TRBJ2-1
TGTGCCAGCAGCAAAAAGGGGCCCTCCTACAATGAGCAGTTCTTC
CASSKKGPSYNEQFF
>NA|TRBV14|NA|TRBJ2-1
TGTGCCAGCAGCCCCGGACTAAGCGGAGGGTACAATGAGCAGTTCTTC
CASSPGLSGGYNEQFF
>NA|TRBV6-2/TRBV6-3|TRBD2|TRBJ2-3
TGTGCCAGCAGCCCCGGGACTAGCGCAGATACGCAGTATTTT
CASSPGTSADTQYF
>NA|TRBV6-5|NA|TRBJ2-1
TGTGCCAGCTCCGGGACTTTCTACAATGAGCAGTTCTTC
CASSGTFYNEQFF
>once|TRBV30|TRBD2|TRBJ2-5
TGTGCCTGGAGCCCCGGACTAGCGGGAGTCAGAGAGACCCAGTACTTC
CAWSPGLAGVRETQYF
>NA|TRBV7-2|NA|TRBJ2-3
TGTGCCAGCAGCGGCAGGACGGGCGATACGCAGTATTTT
CASSGRTGDTQYF
>NA|TRBV5-8|NA|TRBJ1-1
TGTGCCAGCAGCTTGGGAGGACACCTGAACACTGAAGCTTTCTTT
CASSLGGHLNTEAFF
>NA|TRBV7-2|NA|TRBJ1-4
TGTGCCAGCAGCCCACCATCGGTTGAAAAACTGTTTTTT
CASSPPSVEKLFF
>NA|TRBV6-1|NA|TRBJ1-1
TGTGCCAGCAGTGAAACAGGGAAGACTGAAGCTTTCTTT
CASSETGKTEAFF
>NA|TRBV19|NA|TRBJ2-7
TGTGCCAGTAGTGTTGGACGGAGCTACGAGCAGTACTTC
CASSVGRSYEQYF
>once|TRBV7-8|TRBD1|TRBJ1-2
TGTGCCAGCACCGCCGGGACAGGGCCCCGCTATGGCTACACCTTC
CASTAGTGPRYGYTF
>NA|TRBV6-6|NA|TRBJ1-2
TGTGCCTGCGCCGGGCCGAACGGAAATGGCTACACCTTC
CACAGPNGNGYTF
>NA|TRBV10-1|NA|TRBJ1-1
TGCGCCAGCAGTGACGGTCAGGGGCACACTGAAGCTTTCTTT
CASSDGQGHTEAFF